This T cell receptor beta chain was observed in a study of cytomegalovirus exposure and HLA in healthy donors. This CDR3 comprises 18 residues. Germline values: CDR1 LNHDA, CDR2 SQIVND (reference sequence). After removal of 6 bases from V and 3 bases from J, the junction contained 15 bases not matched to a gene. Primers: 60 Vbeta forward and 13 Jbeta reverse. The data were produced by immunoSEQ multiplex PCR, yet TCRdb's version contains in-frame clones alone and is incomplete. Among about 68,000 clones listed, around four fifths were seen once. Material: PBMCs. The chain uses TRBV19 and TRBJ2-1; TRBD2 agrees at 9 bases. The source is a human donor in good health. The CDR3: CASRPLAGGPRDYNEQFF. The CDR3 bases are TGTGCCAGTAGACCCCTGGCGGGGGGGCCTCGGGACTACAATGAGCAGTTCTTC. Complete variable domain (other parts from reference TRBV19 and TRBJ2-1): DGGITQSPKYLFRKEGQNVTLSCEQNLNHDAMYWYRQDPGQGLRLIYYSQIVNDFQKGDIAEGYSVSREKKESFPLTVTSAQKNPTAFYLCASRPLAGGPRDYNEQFFGPGTRLTVL.